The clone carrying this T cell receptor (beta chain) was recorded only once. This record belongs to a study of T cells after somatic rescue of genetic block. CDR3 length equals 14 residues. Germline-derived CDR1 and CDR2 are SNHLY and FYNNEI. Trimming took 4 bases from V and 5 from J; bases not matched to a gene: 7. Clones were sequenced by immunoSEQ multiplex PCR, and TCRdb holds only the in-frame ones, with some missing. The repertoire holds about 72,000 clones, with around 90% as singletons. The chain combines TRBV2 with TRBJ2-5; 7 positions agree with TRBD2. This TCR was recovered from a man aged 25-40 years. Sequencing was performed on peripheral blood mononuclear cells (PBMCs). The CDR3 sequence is CASSAGGYGETQYF. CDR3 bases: TGTGCCAGCAGTGCGGGGGGTTACGGCGAGACCCAGTACTTC.